This T cell receptor (beta chain) appears in the sequencing data of a study of shared clonotypes between healthy human individuals. This CDR3 spans 13 amino acids. V lost 5 bases and J lost 4; bases outside the gene matches: 4. Looked up from germline, CDR1 is SGHRS and CDR2 is YFSETQ. This clone has only a few counts. Method: immunoSEQ multiplex PCR; TCRdb's copy keeps in-frame clones and lacks some. The sample consists of about 340,000 clones, over 70% of them appearing once. The chain joins TRBV5-1 to TRBJ2-5; 8 nucleotides line up with TRBD1. Sequencing input: memory CD4+ T cells sorted from blood. The subset is: CD45RA-negative fraction. This receptor was obtained from a man between 25 and 39 years old in good health. Written as DNA, the CDR3 is TGCGCCAGCAGTGGACAGGGTTCAGAGACCCAGTACTTC. Its protein is CASSGQGSETQYF. The full variable domain, with the rest looked up from reference TRBV5-1 and TRBJ2-5, is KAGVTQTPRYLIKTRGQQVTLSCSPISGHRSVSWYQQTPGQGLQFLFEYFSETQRNKGNFPGRFSGRQFSNSRSEMNVSTLELGDSALYLCASSGQGSETQYFGPGTRLLVL.